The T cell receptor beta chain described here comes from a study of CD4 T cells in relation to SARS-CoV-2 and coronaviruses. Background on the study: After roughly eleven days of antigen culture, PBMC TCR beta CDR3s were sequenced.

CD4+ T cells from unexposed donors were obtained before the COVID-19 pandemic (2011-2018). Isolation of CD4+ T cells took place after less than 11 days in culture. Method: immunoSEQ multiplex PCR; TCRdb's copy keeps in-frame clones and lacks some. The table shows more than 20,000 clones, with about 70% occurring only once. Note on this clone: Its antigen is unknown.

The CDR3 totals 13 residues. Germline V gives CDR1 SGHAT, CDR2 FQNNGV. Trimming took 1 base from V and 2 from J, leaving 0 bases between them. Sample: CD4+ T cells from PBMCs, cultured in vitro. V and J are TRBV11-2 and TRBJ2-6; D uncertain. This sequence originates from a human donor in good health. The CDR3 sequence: CASSLAGANVLTF. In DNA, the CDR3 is TGTGCCAGCAGCTTAGCTGGGGCCAACGTCCTGACTTTC.